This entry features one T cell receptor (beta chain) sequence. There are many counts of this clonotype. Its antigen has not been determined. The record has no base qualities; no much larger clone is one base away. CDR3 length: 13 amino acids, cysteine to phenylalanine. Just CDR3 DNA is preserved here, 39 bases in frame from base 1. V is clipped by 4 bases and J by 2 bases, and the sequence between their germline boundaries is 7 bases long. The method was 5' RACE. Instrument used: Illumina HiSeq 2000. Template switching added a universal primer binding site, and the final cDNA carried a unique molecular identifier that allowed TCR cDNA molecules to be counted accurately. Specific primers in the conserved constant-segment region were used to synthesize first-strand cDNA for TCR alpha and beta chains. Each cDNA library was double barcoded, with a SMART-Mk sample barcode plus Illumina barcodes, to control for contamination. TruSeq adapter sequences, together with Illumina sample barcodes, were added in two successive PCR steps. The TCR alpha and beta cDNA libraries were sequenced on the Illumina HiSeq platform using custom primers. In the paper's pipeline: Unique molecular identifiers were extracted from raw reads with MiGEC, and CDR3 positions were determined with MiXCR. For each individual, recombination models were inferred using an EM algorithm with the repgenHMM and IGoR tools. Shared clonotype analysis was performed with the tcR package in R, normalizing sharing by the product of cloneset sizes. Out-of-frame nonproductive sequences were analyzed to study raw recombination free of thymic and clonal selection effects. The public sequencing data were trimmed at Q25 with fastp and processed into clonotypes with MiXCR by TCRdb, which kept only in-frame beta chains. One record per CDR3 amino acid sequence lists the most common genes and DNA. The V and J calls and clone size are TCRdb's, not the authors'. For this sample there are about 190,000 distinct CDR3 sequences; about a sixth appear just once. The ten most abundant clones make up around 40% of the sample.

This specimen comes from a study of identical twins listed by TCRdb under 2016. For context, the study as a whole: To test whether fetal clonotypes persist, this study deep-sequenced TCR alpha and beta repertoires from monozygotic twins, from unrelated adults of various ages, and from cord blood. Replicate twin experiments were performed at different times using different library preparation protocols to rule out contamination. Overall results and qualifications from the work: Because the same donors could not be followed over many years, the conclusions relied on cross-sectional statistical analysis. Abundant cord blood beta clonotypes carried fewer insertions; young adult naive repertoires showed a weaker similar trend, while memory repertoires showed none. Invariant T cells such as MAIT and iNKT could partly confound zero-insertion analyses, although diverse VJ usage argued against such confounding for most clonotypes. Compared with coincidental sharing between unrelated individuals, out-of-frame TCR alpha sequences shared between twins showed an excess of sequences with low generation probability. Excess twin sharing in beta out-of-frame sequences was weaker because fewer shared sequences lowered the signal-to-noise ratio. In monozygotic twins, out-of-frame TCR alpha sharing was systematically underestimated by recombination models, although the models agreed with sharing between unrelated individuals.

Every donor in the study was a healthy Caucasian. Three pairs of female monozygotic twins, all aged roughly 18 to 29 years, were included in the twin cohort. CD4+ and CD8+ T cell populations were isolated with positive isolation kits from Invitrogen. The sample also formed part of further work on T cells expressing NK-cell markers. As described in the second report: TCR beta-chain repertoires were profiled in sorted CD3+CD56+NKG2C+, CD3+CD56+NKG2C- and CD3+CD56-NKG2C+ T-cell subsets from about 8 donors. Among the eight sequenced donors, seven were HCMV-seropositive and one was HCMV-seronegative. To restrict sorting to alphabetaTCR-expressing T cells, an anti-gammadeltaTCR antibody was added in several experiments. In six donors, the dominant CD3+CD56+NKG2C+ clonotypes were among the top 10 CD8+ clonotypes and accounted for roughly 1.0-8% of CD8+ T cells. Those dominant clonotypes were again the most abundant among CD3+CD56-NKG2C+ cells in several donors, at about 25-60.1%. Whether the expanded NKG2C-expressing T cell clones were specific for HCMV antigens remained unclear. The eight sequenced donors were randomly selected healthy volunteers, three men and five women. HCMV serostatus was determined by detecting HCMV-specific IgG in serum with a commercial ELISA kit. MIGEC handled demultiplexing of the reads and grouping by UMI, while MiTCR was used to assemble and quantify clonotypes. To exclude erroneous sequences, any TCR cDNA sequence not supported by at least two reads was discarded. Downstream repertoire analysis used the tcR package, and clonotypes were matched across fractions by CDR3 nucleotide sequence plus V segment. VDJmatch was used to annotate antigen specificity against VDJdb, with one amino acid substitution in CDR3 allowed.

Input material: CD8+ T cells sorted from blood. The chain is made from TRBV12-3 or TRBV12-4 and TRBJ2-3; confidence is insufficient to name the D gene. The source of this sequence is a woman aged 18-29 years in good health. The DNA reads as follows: TGTGCCAGCAGTTACGTCCCCACAGATACGCAGTATTTT. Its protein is CASSYVPTDTQYF.